The 27 T cell receptor beta chains below all came from one sample that was sequenced in a study of identical twins' blood T cells. One entry per CDR3 protein, called by TCRdb with MiXCR from the 5' RACE reads. The sample has a few hundred thousand distinct CDR3 sequences, roughly 28% seen once; the top ten hold 6.1%. Specimen: PBMCs. The receptors shown here come from a woman aged 18 to 49 in good health.

The sample holds a few counts of this clonotype. This CDR3 reads CASSIILNEQFF. CDR3 coding DNA: TGTGCCAGCAGCATAATTCTCAATGAGCAGTTCTTC. This rearrangement joins TRBV7-9 to TRBJ2-1; D unresolved. The CDR3 covers 12 residues. Between the trimmed V and J ends, which lost 5 bases and 6 bases, there was a span of 8 bases. Germline lookup yields CDR1 SEHNR and CDR2 FQNEAQ (reference sequence).

The V call is TRBV7-9, the J call TRBJ1-1; D perhaps matches TRBD1 (6 bases). The CDR3 is 17 residues long. V was clipped by 2 bases and J by 0 bases, with 16 bases between them. CDR1 and CDR2 (germline): SEHNR, FQNEAQ (reference sequence). Here the CDR3 reads CASSLPRTEYLNTEAFF. As DNA, the CDR3 is TGTGCCAGCAGCTTACCTAGGACAGAATATTTGAACACTGAAGCTTTCTTT.

This clonotype was seen only once. Relative to the germline gene, one junction end is altered; a read error may explain this. The chain has TRBV7-2 and TRBJ1-2; no clear D gene. The CDR3 contains 13 residues. Looked up from germline, CDR1 is SGHTA and CDR2 is FQGNSA. The CDR3 nucleotides are TGTGCCAGCAGCTTATCCCCGAAGGATGGCTACGCCTTC. Its translation: CASSLSPKDGYAF.

There are a few counts of this clonotype. The J gene is TRBJ2-3, the V gene TRBV20-1; either TRBD1 or TRBD2 may supply D (5 bases each). The germline V and J ends were trimmed by 3 bases and 1 base, with 8 bases remaining between them. The CDR3 length is 13 residues. Germline loops: CDR1 DFQATT, CDR2 SNEGSKA (reference sequence). In nucleotides, the CDR3 is TGCAGTGCTAGGGGGGTTGGCACAGATACGCAGTATTTT. Protein sequence: CSARGVGTDTQYF.

In the case of this clonotype: Relative to the germline gene, one junction end is altered; a read error may explain this. CDR3: CSARSGGVGTEALF. The CDR3 nucleotides are TGCAGTGCTAGGTCAGGGGGAGTAGGCACTGAAGCTTTATTT. The chain couples TRBV20-1 to TRBJ1-1; 7 bases map to TRBD1. The germline gives CDR1 DFQATT, CDR2 SNEGSKA (reference sequence). This CDR3 has 14 amino acids.

This clonotype was seen only a few times. This rearrangement joins TRBV7-9 to TRBJ1-2, with D uncertain. The CDR3 has 14 residues. V lost 1 base to trimming and J lost 4 bases, with 10 bases between them. CDR1 and CDR2 from the germline V gene are SEHNR and FQNEAQ (reference sequence). CDR3 sequence reads: CASSLVGATYGYTF. The CDR3 nucleotides are TGTGCCAGCAGCTTAGTCGGAGCGACCTATGGCTACACCTTC.

The V gene is TRBV7-9, the J gene TRBJ2-7; D unresolved. Trimming took 6 bases from V and 9 from J, leaving 15 bases between them. The germline V gene encodes CDR1 SEHNR and CDR2 FQNEAQ (reference sequence). The CDR3 extends over 12 amino acids. CDR3 bases: TGTGCCAGCAGTTCTCGGCCTTTGGTGCAGTACTTC. This translates into CASSSRPLVQYF.

This clonotype occurred a few times. The chain has TRBV18 and TRBJ1-5, with a tentative D call TRBD1 (5 bases). Germline V gene lookup returns CDR1 KGHSH and CDR2 LQKENI. The V and J ends lost 1 base and 8 bases respectively, with 9 bases between them. The CDR3 is 13 residues long. The CDR3 DNA follows: TGTGCCAGCTCACCACAGGGACGGGAGCCCCAGCATTTT. Its translation: CASSPQGREPQHF.

The chain couples TRBV27 to TRBJ1-2; tentatively, D is TRBD1 (6 bases). CDR1 and CDR2 (germline): MNHEY, SMNVEV (reference sequence). Trimming removed 0 bases at V and 6 bases at J, with 11 bases between. The CDR3 consists of 14 residues. CDR3 bases: TGTGCCAGCAGTTTATCGCGGGGGGCGGATGGCTACACCTTC. Amino acid sequence: CASSLSRGADGYTF.

This clonotype has more than one count but fewer than ten. The V and J genes are TRBV19 and TRBJ1-6; D possibly corresponds to TRBD1 (5 bases). CDR1 LNHDA and CDR2 SQIVND come from the germline V gene (reference sequence). V was clipped by 5 bases and J by 5 bases, with 10 bases between them. The CDR3 consists of 14 residues. The CDR3 coding sequence is TGTGCCAGTAGTTTGGGACGGAATAATTCACCCCTCCACTTT. Translating gives CASSLGRNNSPLHF.

This clonotype was counted only a few times. Mismatch with germline at one junction end may stem from a read error. The rearrangement links TRBV6-5 to TRBJ2-7; D is unclear. The length of the CDR3 is 13 residues. In germline, CDR1 is MNHEY, CDR2 SVGAGI. The CDR3 nucleotides are TGTACCAGCAGGACCCTAGGCTCCTACGAGCAGTACTTC. Protein: CTSRTLGSYEQYF.

Worth noting for this clonotype: Germline and junction disagree at one end, which may indicate a read error. The chain carries TRBV4-1 and TRBJ1-1; D unclear. This CDR3 has 16 residues. CDR1 and CDR2 from the germline V gene are MGHRA and YSYEKL. The CDR3 DNA sequence: TGCGCCAGCAGCCCACACGCTAGTGAGATGAACGCTGAAGCTTTCTTT. Protein product: CASSPHASEMNAEAFF.

This rearrangement joins TRBV29-1 to TRBJ2-7; 8 bases line up with TRBD1. V lost 4 bases to trimming and J lost 6 bases; unmatched junction nucleotides: 8. This CDR3 comprises 13 residues. Germline-derived CDR1 and CDR2 are SQVTM and ANQGSEA. CDR3 DNA sequence: TGCAGCGTTGGGACAGGGTCGCGTTCCGAGCAGTACTTC. Its translation: CSVGTGSRSEQYF.

The chain joins TRBV10-1 to TRBJ2-2, with a weak D call TRBD1 (5 bases). The V and J ends lost 4 bases and 6 bases respectively, with 6 bases between them. CDR1 and CDR2 from the germline V gene are WNHNN and SYGVQD (reference sequence). This CDR3 spans 12 amino acids. CDR3 sequence: CASSGGSGELFF. The CDR3 nucleotides are TGCGCCAGCAGTGGGGGCTCCGGGGAGCTGTTTTTT.

This clonotype was detected many times. J is TRBJ2-1 and V is TRBV5-1; D gene ambiguous. CDR3 length: 15 residues. V was pared by 0 bases and J by 6 bases, with 13 bases between. Germline-derived CDR1 and CDR2 are SGHRS and YFSETQ. The CDR3 DNA reads as TGCGCCAGCAGCTTGGCAGCTAGTTGGGGCAATGAGCAGTTCTTC. This codes for CASSLAASWGNEQFF.

The chain uses TRBV21-1 and TRBJ2-7. TRBV21-1 is a listed pseudogene. The CDR3 spans 14 residues. This chain's CDR3 is CASSKALNSYEQYF. In DNA, the CDR3 is TGTGCCAGCAGCAAAGCTTTAAACTCCTACGAGCAGTACTTC.

The chain links TRBV18 to TRBJ1-6; D is ambiguous. The CDR3 runs 15 residues. V was cut by 3 bases and J by 7 bases, with 13 bases left in between. CDR1 and CDR2 from the germline V gene are KGHSH and LQKENI. The CDR3 loop reads CASSPDGGPNSPLHF. The CDR3 DNA reads TGTGCCAGCTCACCCGATGGCGGGCCCAATTCACCCCTCCACTTT.

Worth noting for this clonotype: The junction does not match germline at one end; this may be a read error. The chain has TRBV20-1 and TRBJ2-3; 7 nucleotides line up with TRBD2. This CDR3 is 14 amino acids long. Germline V gene data show CDR1 as DFQATT and CDR2 as SNEGSKA (reference sequence). CDR3: CSAGLGGPKDAQYF. As DNA, the CDR3 is TGCAGTGCCGGTTTGGGAGGGCCGAAAGATGCGCAGTATTTT.

The chain carries TRBV12-5 and TRBJ1-4; the D is unclear. V gave up 6 bases and J gave up 4 bases, with 12 bases separating them. This CDR3 has 14 residues. Per germline, CDR1 LGHNT and CDR2 FRNRAP. CDR3 loop: CASGLTAYNEKLFF. CDR3 nucleotide sequence: TGTGCTAGTGGCCTAACAGCCTATAATGAAAAACTGTTTTTT.

This clonotype turned up a few times. V gene TRBV10-3 combines with J gene TRBJ2-1; D possibly matches TRBD1 or TRBD2 (5 bases each). This CDR3 is built from 15 residues. The germline V gene has CDR1 ENHRY and CDR2 SYGVKD. The ends were cut back, 8 bases at V and 7 bases at J, with 21 bases in the middle. The CDR3 spells CAIAGEGSRRNEQFF. Here the CDR3 DNA reads TGTGCCATCGCCGGTGAGGGGAGTCGGCGTAATGAGCAGTTCTTC.

This chain uses TRBV9 with TRBJ1-1, with D uncertain. The germline V gene encodes CDR1 SGDLS and CDR2 YYNGEE. V was shortened by 3 bases and J by 3 bases, with 15 bases between the two germline ends. The CDR3 totals 15 residues. The CDR3 loop is CASSGDHTTDTEAFF. CDR3 coding DNA: TGTGCCAGCAGCGGTGATCACACTACGGACACTGAAGCTTTCTTT.

A few counts support this clonotype. V and J are TRBV20-1 and TRBJ1-1; D unclear. V was pared by 6 bases and J by 0 bases, with 17 bases between. The CDR3 length is 15 residues. Per the germline V gene, CDR1 is DFQATT and CDR2 is SNEGSKA (reference sequence). The CDR3 loop reads CSATDKASLNTEAFF. CDR3 DNA: TGCAGTGCCACCGACAAGGCGTCTCTGAACACTGAAGCTTTCTTT.

This chain uses TRBV29-1 with TRBJ2-1; 7 bases are a match to TRBD2. The CDR3 runs to 15 residues. Trimming took 1 base from V and 4 from J; bases not matched to a gene: 7. Germline V gives CDR1 SQVTM, CDR2 ANQGSEA. The CDR3, as DNA: TGCAGCGTTGAAGGACGAAGCGGGGAGTACAATGAGCAGTTCTTC. Translating gives CSVEGRSGEYNEQFF.

The rearrangement joins TRBV3-1 to TRBJ1-2; perhaps TRBD1 as D (5 bases). This CDR3 spans 15 amino acids. Between the trimmed V and J ends, which lost 4 bases and 6 bases, there was a span of 18 bases. The germline V gene encodes CDR1 LGHDT and CDR2 YNNKEL (reference sequence). CDR3 residues: CASSPYRDRIDGYTF. CDR3 DNA sequence: TGTGCCAGCAGCCCATACCGGGACCGGATCGATGGCTACACCTTC.

There are a few counts of this clonotype. The CDR3 coding sequence is TGTGCCAGCAGCCTACCCTTTGGTAGCGGAGATACGCAGTATTTT. It specifies CASSLPFGSGDTQYF. The chain employs TRBV7-9 and TRBJ2-3, with D perhaps matching TRBD2 (6 bases). Trimming pared 5 bases from V and 5 bases from J, leaving 17 bases between. Germline V gene lookup returns CDR1 SEHNR and CDR2 FQNEAQ (reference sequence). The CDR3 is made up of 15 amino acids. Combining the CDR3 with reference TRBV7-9 and TRBJ2-3 gives the whole variable domain DTGVSQNPRHKITKRGQNVTFRCDPISEHNRLYWYRQTLGQGPEFLTYFQNEAQLEKSRLLSDRFSAERPKGSFSTLEIQRTEQGDSAMYLCASSLPFGSGDTQYFGPGTRLTVL.

CDR3: CASSILGTGSGNTIYF. The CDR3 DNA is TGTGCCAGTAGTATCTTGGGGACAGGGTCTGGAAACACCATATATTTT. The chain is built from TRBV19 and TRBJ1-3; TRBD1 aligns across 9 bases. Trimming cost V 3 bases and J 1 base; bases outside gene matches: 4. The germline gives CDR1 LNHDA, CDR2 SQIVND (reference sequence). The CDR3 spans 16 residues.

V and J are TRBV6-1 and TRBJ2-2; D is unresolved. The CDR3 loop spans 13 amino acids. Germline CDR1 MNHNS, CDR2 SASEGT. With 0 bases removed from V and 7 bases from J, the gap between germline ends came to 6 bases. The CDR3 sequence is CASSEAYFGELFF. As DNA, the CDR3 is TGTGCCAGCAGTGAAGCGTACTTCGGGGAGCTGTTTTTT.